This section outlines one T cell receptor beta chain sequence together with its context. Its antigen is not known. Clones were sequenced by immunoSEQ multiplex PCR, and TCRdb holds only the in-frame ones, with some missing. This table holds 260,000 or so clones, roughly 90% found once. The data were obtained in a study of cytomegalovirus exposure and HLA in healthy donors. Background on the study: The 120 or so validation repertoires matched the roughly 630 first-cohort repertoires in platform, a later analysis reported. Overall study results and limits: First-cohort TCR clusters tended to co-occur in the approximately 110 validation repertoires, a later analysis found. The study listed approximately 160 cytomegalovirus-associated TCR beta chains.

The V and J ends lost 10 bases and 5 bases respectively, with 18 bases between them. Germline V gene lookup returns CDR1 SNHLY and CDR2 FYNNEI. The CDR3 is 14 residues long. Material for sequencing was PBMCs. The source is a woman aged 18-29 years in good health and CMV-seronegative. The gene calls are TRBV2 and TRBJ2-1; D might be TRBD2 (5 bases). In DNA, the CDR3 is TGTGCCACCTTCCCCGGACTTATCCACAATGAGCAGTTCTTC. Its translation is CATFPGLIHNEQFF.